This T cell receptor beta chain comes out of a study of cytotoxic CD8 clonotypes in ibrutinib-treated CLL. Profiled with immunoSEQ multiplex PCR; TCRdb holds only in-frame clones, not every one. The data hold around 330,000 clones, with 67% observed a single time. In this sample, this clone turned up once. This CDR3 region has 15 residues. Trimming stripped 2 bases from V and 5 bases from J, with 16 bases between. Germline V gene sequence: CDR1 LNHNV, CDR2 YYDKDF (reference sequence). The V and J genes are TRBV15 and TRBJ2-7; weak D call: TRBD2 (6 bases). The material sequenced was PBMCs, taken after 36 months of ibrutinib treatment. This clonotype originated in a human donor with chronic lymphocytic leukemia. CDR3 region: CATSRSRDSPDEQYF. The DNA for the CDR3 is TGTGCCACCAGCAGAAGCCGGGACTCTCCTGACGAGCAGTACTTC.